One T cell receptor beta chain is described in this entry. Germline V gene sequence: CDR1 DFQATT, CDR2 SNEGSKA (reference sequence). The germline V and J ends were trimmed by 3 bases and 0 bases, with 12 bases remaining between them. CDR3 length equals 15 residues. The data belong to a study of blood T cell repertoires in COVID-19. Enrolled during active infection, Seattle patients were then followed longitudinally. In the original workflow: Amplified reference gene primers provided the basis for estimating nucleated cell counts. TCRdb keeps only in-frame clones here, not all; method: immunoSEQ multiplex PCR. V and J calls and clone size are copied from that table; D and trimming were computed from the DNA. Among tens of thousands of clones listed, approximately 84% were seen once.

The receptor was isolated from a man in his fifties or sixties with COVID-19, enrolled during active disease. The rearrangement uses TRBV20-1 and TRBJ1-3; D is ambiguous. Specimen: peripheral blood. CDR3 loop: CSASTASSSGNTIYF. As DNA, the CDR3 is TGCAGTGCTAGTACGGCTTCTAGCTCTGGAAACACCATATATTTT.